What follows are 10 T cell receptor beta chains derived from one specimen sequenced in a study of cytomegalovirus exposure and HLA in healthy donors. The PCR ran on 60 Vbeta and 13 Jbeta primers. Assay: immunoSEQ multiplex PCR; the TCRdb copy retains only in-frame clones and omits some. The sample holds approximately 110,000 clones, around two thirds seen once. The sample comprised PBMCs. The receptors here all came from a man aged 30 to 45 in good health and CMV-seropositive.

In this sample, this clone turned up a few times. The rearrangement links TRBV19 to TRBJ2-3; weak D call: TRBD1 (6 bases). The CDR3 length is 15 residues. V shed 3 bases and J shed 4 bases, with 14 bases lying between them. Germline lookup yields CDR1 LNHDA and CDR2 SQIVND (reference sequence). The CDR3 nucleotides are TGTGCCAGTAGTATGGAGAAGTCAGGGGCAGATACGCAGTATTTT. Translated, it gives CASSMEKSGADTQYF.

The V gene is TRBV7-6, the J gene TRBJ2-7; 9 bases map to TRBD2. V lost 3 bases, J lost 5 bases, and 8 bases stayed unmatched. This CDR3 is built from 15 residues. Per germline, CDR1 SGHVS and CDR2 FNYEAQ. The CDR3 loop reads CASSLAGLARDEQYF. The CDR3 DNA reads TGTGCCAGCAGCTTGGCAGGACTAGCGAGGGACGAGCAGTACTTC.

This clone was seen a handful of times. The gene calls are TRBV5-4 and TRBJ2-5, with TRBD2 matching over 10 bases. Germline CDR1 SGHNT, CDR2 YYREEE (reference sequence). V lost 1 base and J lost 4; bases outside the gene matches: 4. The CDR3 runs to 15 residues. The DNA of the CDR3 is TGTGCCAGCAGCTTGCGGGTAGCGGGGGGAGAGACCCAGTACTTC. Translating it yields CASSLRVAGGETQYF.

The CDR3 nucleotides are TGTGCCAGCAGTGACTCCCCGGCGCAACAGAGTAGCAATCAGCCCCAGCATTTT. It translates to CASSDSPAQQSSNQPQHF. This chain links TRBV6-4 with TRBJ1-5; no clear D. V was pared by 0 bases and J by 0 bases, with 15 bases between. Per germline, CDR1 MRHNA and CDR2 SNTAGT. This CDR3 has 18 amino acids.

The V gene is TRBV5-6, the J gene TRBJ1-1, with 7 bases lining up with TRBD1. In germline, CDR1 is SGHDT, CDR2 YYEEEE. The CDR3 runs 14 residues. J was trimmed by 3 bases and V by 5 bases; bases with no gene match: 7. The CDR3 here is CASRWLDRDTEAFF. CDR3 nucleotides: TGTGCCAGCAGGTGGCTAGACAGGGACACTGAAGCTTTCTTT.

Turning to this clone: This same CDR3 is encoded by further DNA sequences in the sample. The chain has TRBV5-4 and TRBJ2-3; 7 bases align to TRBD2. J gave up 0 bases and V 2 bases, and 6 bases lay outside the gene matches. The CDR3 has 16 amino acids. CDR1 SGHNT and CDR2 YYREEE come from the germline V gene (reference sequence). The CDR3 spells CASSFNRGGSTDTQYF. In DNA form, the CDR3 reads TGTGCCAGCAGCTTCAATCGCGGGGGAAGCACAGATACGCAGTATTTT. The full variable domain, with the rest looked up from reference TRBV5-4 and TRBJ2-3, is ETGVTQSPTHLIKTRGQQVTLRCSSQSGHNTVSWYQQALGQGPQFIFQYYREEENGRGNFPPRFSGLQFPNYSSELNVNALELDDSALYLCASSFNRGGSTDTQYFGPGTRLTVL.

The chain employs TRBV18 and TRBJ2-7; D is perhaps TRBD1 (5 bases). This CDR3 region has 16 residues. The V end lost 3 bases, the J end lost 5 bases, and 20 bases lay between the germline ends. CDR1 is KGHSH, CDR2 LQKENI, per germline. The CDR3 DNA reads as TGTGCCAGCTCACCCTGGCTAGGCGATGGGGCCAACGAGCAGTACTTC. It translates to CASSPWLGDGANEQYF.

The chain couples TRBV11-3 to TRBJ2-1; 10 bases match TRBD2. Trimming took 5 bases from V and 2 from J; bases not matched to a gene: 3. Germline CDR1 and CDR2: SGHNT and YENEEA. The CDR3 is 15 amino acids. For the CDR3, the DNA is TGTGCCAGCAGCATTAGCGGGGGGACCTACAATGAGCAGTTCTTC. The encoded protein is CASSISGGTYNEQFF.

This clone was seen a handful of times. The rearrangement uses TRBV11-2 and TRBJ2-5, with TRBD1 matching over 7 bases. The J segment lost 4 bases and the V segment lost 7 bases, leaving 12 bases of the junction unmatched. The germline V gene has CDR1 SGHAT and CDR2 FQNNGV. The CDR3 consists of 15 residues. The CDR3 here is CASKARGTVLETQYF. For the CDR3, the DNA is TGTGCCAGCAAAGCTAGGGGGACAGTCTTAGAGACCCAGTACTTC.

The V call is TRBV7-8, the J call TRBJ2-3; TRBD2 agrees at 8 bases. Germline V lookup: CDR1 SGHVS, CDR2 FQNEAQ. This CDR3 contains 15 residues. V lost 5 bases, J lost 5 bases, and 9 bases stayed unmatched. DNA of the CDR3: TGTGCCAGCAGCAAGATCGGGGGGGCGGGAGATACGCAGTATTTT. Amino acid sequence: CASSKIGGAGDTQYF.